The clone carrying this T cell receptor (beta chain) was seen a handful of times. What it binds is unknown. The data were taken from a study of T cells after yellow fever vaccination. V was trimmed by 8 bases and J by 3 bases, leaving 7 bases between them. The CDR3 is 11 amino acids. Germline loops: CDR1 SGHAT, CDR2 FQNNGV. Template-switching 5'RACE yielded the TCR cDNA; a universal primer site and UMIs were added in the process. TCRdb re-called the 5' RACE reads with MiXCR, one entry per CDR3 protein. Among 350,000 or so distinct CDR3 sequences listed, roughly 7.5% were seen once. General study findings and limits: Primary-vaccination clones mostly resurfaced post-booster (nearly 97% CD4, roughly 87% CD8). The secondary T-cell response peaked on day 5, not day 15, but was weaker. Researchers cautioned that FACS-sorted repertoires could harbor abundant clonotypes contaminating from the bulk population.

Sequenced here: PBMCs, sampled around 45 days after the first yellow fever vaccination. This chain uses TRBV11-2 with TRBJ1-1; no definite D call. This sequence was found in a man between 18 and 29 years old who received the YFV17D yellow fever vaccine. The CDR3 region is CASSIYTEAFF. The CDR3 DNA reads as TGTGCCAGCTCCATTTACACTGAAGCTTTCTTT.